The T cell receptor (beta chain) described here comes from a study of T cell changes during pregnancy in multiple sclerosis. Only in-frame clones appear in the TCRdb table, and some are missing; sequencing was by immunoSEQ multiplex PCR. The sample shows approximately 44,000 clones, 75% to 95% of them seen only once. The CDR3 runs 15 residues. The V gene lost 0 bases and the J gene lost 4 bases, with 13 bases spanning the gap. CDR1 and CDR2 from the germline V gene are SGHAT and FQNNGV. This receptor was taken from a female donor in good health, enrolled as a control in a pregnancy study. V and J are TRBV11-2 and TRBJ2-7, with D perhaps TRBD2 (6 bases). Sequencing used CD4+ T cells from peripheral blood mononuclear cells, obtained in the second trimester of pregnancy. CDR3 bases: TGTGCCAGCAGCTTAGACTTTAGGGAGGTTTACGAGCAGTACTTC. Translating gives CASSLDFREVYEQYF.